This record concerns one T cell receptor beta chain sequence. The data originate from a study of CD8+CD57+ T cells in acquired aplastic anemia. About the study: Recorded DNA amounts for sorted CD4+ and CD8+ cells had an average of about 3.5 ug.

The CDR3 is 14 amino acids. The V gene lost 0 bases and the J gene lost 5 bases, with 11 bases spanning the gap. CDR1 is SGDLS, CDR2 YYNGEE, per germline. All patients picked for sequencing had shown, by flow cytometry, an expansion of CD8+CD57+ cells. Genomic DNA constituted the template upon which TCR beta VDJ and CDR3 profiling was performed. A single record per CDR3 protein comes from TCRdb applying MiXCR to the reads. The data show around 130,000 distinct CDR3 sequences, 50% to 60% seen once. The sample consisted of sorted CD4+, CD8+, or CD8+CD57+ T cells (not recorded which) from PBMCs. The receptor comes from a human donor with aplastic anemia. The chain is built from TRBV9 and TRBJ2-5; D is possibly TRBD2 (5 bases). The chain's CDR3 is CASSVGTRDETQYF. In DNA, the CDR3 is TGTGCCAGCAGCGTAGGAACTAGGGATGAGACCCAGTACTTC.